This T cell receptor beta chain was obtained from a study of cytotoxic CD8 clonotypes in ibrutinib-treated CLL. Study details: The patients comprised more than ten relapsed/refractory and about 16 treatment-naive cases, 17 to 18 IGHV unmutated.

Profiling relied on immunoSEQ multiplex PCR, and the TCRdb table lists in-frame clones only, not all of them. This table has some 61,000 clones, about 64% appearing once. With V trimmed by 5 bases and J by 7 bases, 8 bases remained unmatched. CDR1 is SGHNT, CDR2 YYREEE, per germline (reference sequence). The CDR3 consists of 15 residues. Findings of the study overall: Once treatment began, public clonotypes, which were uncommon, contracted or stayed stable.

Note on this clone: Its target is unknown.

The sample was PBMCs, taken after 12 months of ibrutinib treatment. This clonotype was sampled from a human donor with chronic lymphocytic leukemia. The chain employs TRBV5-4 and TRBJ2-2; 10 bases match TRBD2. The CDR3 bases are TGTGCCAGCAGACCAGCGGGGGGGCTAGTCGGGGAGCTGTTTTTT. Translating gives CASRPAGGLVGELFF. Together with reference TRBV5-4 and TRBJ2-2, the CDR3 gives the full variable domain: ETGVTQSPTHLIKTRGQQVTLRCSSQSGHNTVSWYQQALGQGPQFIFQYYREEENGRGNFPPRFSGLQFPNYSSELNVNALELDDSALYLCASRPAGGLVGELFFGEGSRLTVL.